This TCR beta chain was profiled in a study of beta chain features in type 1 diabetes. Averaging roughly 110 mL, one heparinised blood draw was given by each donor. Expressed TCRB transcripts were sequenced because the entire RNA isolate underwent reverse transcription. Around 3.7 million reads was the average for naive, central memory and regulatory T cell samples. Using immunoSEQ multiplex PCR, the repertoire was profiled, and TCRdb retains in-frame clones only, with some absent. The table has 100,000 to 150,000 clones, approximately 10% seen once; the top ten hold about 0.7%. This clone was found a few times. No antigen is known for it. Germline V gene sequence: CDR1 SEHNR, CDR2 FQNEAQ (reference sequence). V was trimmed by 5 bases and J by 3 bases, leaving 10 bases between them. The CDR3 spans 13 residues. Study-wide results and limits: Researchers report that Type 1 diabetes patients had moderately but significantly shorter TCRB CDR3s across all four CD4+ subsets. cDNA-based sequencing might over-represent cells highly expressing TCR. A greater similarity of naive, central memory and Treg TCRB repertoires was seen among patients than among healthy donors.

Sequenced sample: central memory CD4+ T cells from blood. This clonotype originated in a young man with type 1 diabetes. V is TRBV7-9 and J is TRBJ1-2, with D unclear. CDR3 DNA: TGTGCCAGCAGCAGAGGGCCTCACTATGGCTACACCTTC. This gives the protein CASSRGPHYGYTF.